This entry features one TCR beta chain sequence. The antigen is unknown. Amplification used 60 Vbeta primers and 13 Jbeta primers. Assay: immunoSEQ multiplex PCR; the TCRdb copy retains only in-frame clones and omits some. The sample has under 35,000 clones, around 60% seen once. This sample was included in a study of cytomegalovirus exposure and HLA in healthy donors. The study's findings and limits: Some V segments, TRBV6-2 and TRBV6-3 among them, were indistinguishable and were therefore excluded. Researchers reported in a later analysis that common viral pathogens appeared linked to several top clusters. Per a prior analysis, the majority of TCR beta V segments were productive roughly 87% or roughly 30% of the time.

This CDR3 is 14 amino acids long. The germline CDR1 and CDR2 sequences are LGHNA and YNFKEQ. V lost 3 bases and J lost 0; bases outside the gene matches: 1. Specimen: PBMCs. This sequence joins TRBV4-2 and TRBJ2-7; 8 nucleotides match TRBD2. The origin of this receptor is a man aged 50-59 years in good health and CMV-seropositive. The chain's CDR3 is CASSQSGSSYEQYF. For the CDR3, the DNA is TGTGCCAGCAGCCAGAGCGGGAGCTCCTACGAGCAGTACTTC.